The source of this T cell receptor (beta chain) is a study of sequential checkpoint blockade in melanoma (dated by TCRdb to between 2018 and 2021). For context, the study as a whole: Patients were randomized 1:1 to first-line nivolumab followed by ipilimumab (arm A) or ipilimumab followed by nivolumab (arm B). Both trial sequences were followed by maintenance nivolumab.

The immunoSEQ Assay was used to immunosequence TCRbeta CDR3 regions from genomic DNA. Before high-throughput sequencing, genomic DNA was amplified using bias-controlled multiplex PCR. Under the source paper's analysis protocol: To quantify the absolute abundance of each unique TCRbeta CDR3 region, the sequences were collapsed and filtered. Clonality, defined as 1 minus Pielou's evenness, was calculated using only productive rearrangements. Clones with significantly greater frequencies in on-treatment versus baseline samples were identified using a previously published method. TCRdb provides this immuneACCESS table in a form limited to in-frame rearrangements. Some clones are lacking; in checked studies, under half of them reflect an unresolved V gene, and why the rest are absent is not known. Clone size and V and J calls were adopted from that table, with D and trimming inferred from the DNA. For this sample there are about 40,000 clones; 86% appear just once. Approximately 12% of the sample lies in the top ten.

What the treatment or condition label conveys for this sample: randomized to nivolumab then ipilimumab (arm A) or the reverse (arm B). None of the trial patients had been given prior DNA-damaging chemotherapy. Thawed PBMCs were sorted on a FACS Aria II flow cytometer to isolate live CD3+CD8+ cells negative for CD19 and CD56. Samples were obtained from patients with melanoma enrolled in CheckMate 064, a randomized, open-label phase II trial of sequential checkpoint blockade. Leukapheresis was used to collect peripheral blood mononuclear cells, which were then purified with Ficoll-Paque and frozen in human serum with 10% DMSO. Immediately after sorting, the purity of sorted blood CD3+CD8+ cells was verified to be >98%, after which DNA was extracted. In the case of this clone: Its antigen remains undetermined. No qualities accompany the bases; no much larger clone lies one base away.

V trim: 3 bases; J trim: 0 bases; unmatched bases: 6. The CDR3 runs 16 residues from the cysteine to the phenylalanine. CDR3 DNA is the only sequence kept; it has 48 bases, read in frame from the first base. Sequences MGHRA (CDR1) and YSYEKL (CDR2) are obtained from the germline V gene. Overall results and qualifications from the work: Validation of the response-prediction model combining TCR metrics and mutation burden is needed in larger, independent patient cohorts.

The receptor was isolated from a human donor with melanoma. The chain joins TRBV4-1 to TRBJ2-3; 7 central nucleotides agree with TRBD1. The sequences come from CD8+ T cells sorted from blood (inferred from file names), collected from a patient given nivolumab and ipilimumab in sequence. Here is the DNA: TGCGCCAGCAGCCACAGGGACAGTGCTAGCACAGATACGCAGTATTTT. It translates to CASSHRDSASTDTQYF.